The T cell receptor (beta chain) described here comes from a study of CD8 T cells in ankylosing spondylitis (dated by TCRdb to between 2016 and 2019). About the full investigation: T cell receptor beta repertoires were profiled in healthy donors and ankylosing spondylitis patients so that disease-linked TCR variants could be found. The whole study cohort included roughly 110 healthy donors and about two dozen ankylosing spondylitis patients. Peripheral blood was sampled, and synovial fluid was additionally collected from ankylosing spondylitis patients.

Results and caveats for the whole study, not just this receptor: Blood from ankylosing spondylitis patients appeared to be characterized by a TCR beta motif made up of under ten highly homologous amino acid variants. A CD8+ phenotype was shown by the disease-linked clones, which were found at relatively low frequencies in peripheral blood. According to the report, matched synovial fluid samples from ankylosing spondylitis patients were significantly enriched for the disease-linked clones. Some motif variants were previously reported in synovial fluid and blood of reactive arthritis patients, suggesting common disease-initiation mechanisms.

Trimming removed 2 bases from V and 10 bases from J; the gene matches leave 11 bases unexplained. The CDR3 sequence holds 16 residues, the cysteine and phenylalanine included. The entry retains the CDR3 DNA only, 48 bases that are in frame from base 1. The germline V gene (reference sequence) provides CDR1 LNHNV and CDR2 YYDKDF. Reads for this sample came from an Illumina HiSeq 2500. Quantitative 5'-RACE with molecular barcodes was the method used to prepare the TCR beta libraries. The authors' analysis ran thus. To identify disease-linked TCR variants, a new computational method was used, one built on a probabilistic model of VDJ rearrangement. The public sequencing data were trimmed at Q25 with fastp and processed into clonotypes with MiXCR by TCRdb, which kept only in-frame beta chains. Each entry merges the rows of one CDR3 protein and shows their most common DNA and genes. None of the V and J calls come from the authors' own analysis; TCRdb made them. This sample is represented by some 330,000 distinct CDR3 sequences; roughly 8% of them were singletons. The ten top clones hold just over 14% of the sample.

With regard to this clonotype: What this receptor recognizes is not known. No much larger clone exists at a distance of one base, and base qualities are not known.

This clonotype was sampled from a male donor with ankylosing spondylitis. The receptor chain draws on TRBV15 and TRBJ1-6; TRBD1 lines up with 7 middle nucleotides. Material: blood, either unsorted or a sorted T cell fraction (not recorded which). In nucleotide form, the sequence is TGTGCCACCAGCAGACGGGACAGCCTTAGGTCATCACCCCTCCACTTT. Its translation reads: CATSRRDSLRSSPLHF. With all but the CDR3 taken from the reference TRBV15 and TRBJ1-6 genes, the full variable domain is: DAMVIQNPRYQVTQFGKPVTLSCSQTLNHNVMYWYQQKSSQAPKLLFHYYDKDFNNEADTPDNFQSRRPNTSFCFLDIRSPGLGDTAMYLCATSRRDSLRSSPLHFGNGTRLTVT.